The present T cell receptor (beta chain) was sequenced within a study of glioma-infiltrating T cells. Findings of the study overall: Tissue and blood shared very few CDR3 sequences. Gliomas, especially low-grade, showed above-expected tissue-blood divergence; non-neoplastic patients showed below.

The trim removed 3 bases at V and 4 bases at J, leaving 8 bases unmatched. CDR3 size: 15 residues. Per germline, CDR1 SGDLS and CDR2 YYNGEE. Using RNA template, CDR3s of TCR alpha and beta were amplified with iRepertoire arm-PCR. For one-step reverse transcription and amplification, about 90-450 ng of tissue mRNA or PBMC total RNA was used. TCRdb ran MiXCR on the multiplex PCR reads and lists one entry per CDR3 protein. The sample consists of about 22,000 distinct CDR3 sequences, around 25% of them appearing once. Worth noting for this clonotype: Its target is not known.

The clonotype comes from a human donor with low-grade glioma or glioblastoma, undergoing nonglioma brain surgery, or in good health (not recorded which). The J gene is TRBJ2-7, the V gene TRBV9; TRBD1 matches at 9 bases. The specimen was glioma tissue, nonneoplastic brain tissue, or PBMCs (not recorded which). This CDR3 reads CASSGSWTGVYEQYF. In DNA, the CDR3 is TGTGCCAGCAGCGGGTCCTGGACAGGGGTTTACGAGCAGTACTTC.